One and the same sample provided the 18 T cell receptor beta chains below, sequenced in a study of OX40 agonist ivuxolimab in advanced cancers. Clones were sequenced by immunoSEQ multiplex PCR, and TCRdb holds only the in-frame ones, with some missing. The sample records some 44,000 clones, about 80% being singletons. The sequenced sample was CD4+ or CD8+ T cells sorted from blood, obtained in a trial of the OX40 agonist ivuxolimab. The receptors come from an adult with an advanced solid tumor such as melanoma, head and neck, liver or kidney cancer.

CDR3 nucleotides: TGCAGCGCCTTCAGACAGGGAGGCGGTGAGCAGTTCTTC. As protein: CSAFRQGGGEQFF. The chain couples TRBV29-1 to TRBJ2-1, with TRBD1 as a possible D gene (7 bases). Germline loops: CDR1 SQVTM, CDR2 ANQGSEA. This CDR3 has 13 amino acids. Deletions cut 7 bases from V and 9 bases from J, with 19 bases between.

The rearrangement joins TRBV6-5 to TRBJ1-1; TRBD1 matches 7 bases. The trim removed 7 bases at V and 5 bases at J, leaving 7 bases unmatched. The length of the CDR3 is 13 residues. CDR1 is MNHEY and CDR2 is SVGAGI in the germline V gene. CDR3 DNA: TGTGCCAGCACTCAGGGGGGTTGGACTGAAGCTTTCTTT. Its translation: CASTQGGWTEAFF.

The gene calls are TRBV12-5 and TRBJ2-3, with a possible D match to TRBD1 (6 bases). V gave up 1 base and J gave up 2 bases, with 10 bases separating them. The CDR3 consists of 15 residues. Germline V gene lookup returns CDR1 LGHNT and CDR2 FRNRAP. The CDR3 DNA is TGTGCTAGTGGTTTGGGGACAGTTTACACAGATACGCAGTATTTT. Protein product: CASGLGTVYTDTQYF.

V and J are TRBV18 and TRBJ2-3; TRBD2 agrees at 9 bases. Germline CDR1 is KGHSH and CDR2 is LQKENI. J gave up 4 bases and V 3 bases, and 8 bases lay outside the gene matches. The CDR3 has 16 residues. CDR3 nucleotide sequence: TGTGCCAGCTCACCCCCCCGGCTAGCGGGATCAGATACGCAGTATTTT. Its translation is CASSPPRLAGSDTQYF.

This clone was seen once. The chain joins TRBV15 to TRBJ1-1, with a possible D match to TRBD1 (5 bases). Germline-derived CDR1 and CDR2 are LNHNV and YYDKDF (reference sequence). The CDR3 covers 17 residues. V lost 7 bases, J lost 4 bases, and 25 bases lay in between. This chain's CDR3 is CATKEDREVQIPTEAFF. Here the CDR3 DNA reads TGTGCCACCAAGGAAGACAGAGAAGTACAGATCCCCACTGAAGCTTTCTTT.

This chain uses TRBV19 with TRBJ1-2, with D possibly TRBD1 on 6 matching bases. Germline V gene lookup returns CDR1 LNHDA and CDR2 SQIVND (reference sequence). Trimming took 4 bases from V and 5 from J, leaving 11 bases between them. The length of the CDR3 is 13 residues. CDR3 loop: CASSTTGFYGYTF. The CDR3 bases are TGTGCCAGTAGTACGACAGGTTTTTATGGCTACACCTTC.

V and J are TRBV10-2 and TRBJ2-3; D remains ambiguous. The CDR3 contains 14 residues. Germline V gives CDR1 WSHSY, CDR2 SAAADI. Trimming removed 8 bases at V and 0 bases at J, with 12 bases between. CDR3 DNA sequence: TGCGCCAGCCGTCTCCTGTACAGCACAGATACGCAGTATTTT. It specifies CASRLLYSTDTQYF.

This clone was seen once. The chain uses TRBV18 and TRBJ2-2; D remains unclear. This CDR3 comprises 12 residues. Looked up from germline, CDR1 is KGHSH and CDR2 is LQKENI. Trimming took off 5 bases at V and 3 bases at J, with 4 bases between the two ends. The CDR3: CASSEDTGELFF. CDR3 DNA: TGTGCCAGCTCAGAGGACACCGGGGAGCTGTTTTTT.

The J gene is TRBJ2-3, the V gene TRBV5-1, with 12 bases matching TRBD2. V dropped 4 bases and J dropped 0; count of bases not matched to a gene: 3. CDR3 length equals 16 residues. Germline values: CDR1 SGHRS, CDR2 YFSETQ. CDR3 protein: CASSDGLAGSTDTQYF. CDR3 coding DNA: TGCGCCAGCAGCGACGGACTAGCGGGGAGCACAGATACGCAGTATTTT. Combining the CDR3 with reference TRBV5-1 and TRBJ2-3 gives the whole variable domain KAGVTQTPRYLIKTRGQQVTLSCSPISGHRSVSWYQQTPGQGLQFLFEYFSETQRNKGNFPGRFSGRQFSNSRSEMNVSTLELGDSALYLCASSDGLAGSTDTQYFGPGTRLTVL.

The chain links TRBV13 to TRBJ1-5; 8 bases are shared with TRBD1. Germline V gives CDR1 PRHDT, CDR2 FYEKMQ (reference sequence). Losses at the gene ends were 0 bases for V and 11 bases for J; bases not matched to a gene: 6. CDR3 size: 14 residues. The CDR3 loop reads CASSLGQGAVAQHF. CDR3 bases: TGTGCCAGCAGCTTAGGCCAGGGGGCGGTTGCCCAGCATTTT.

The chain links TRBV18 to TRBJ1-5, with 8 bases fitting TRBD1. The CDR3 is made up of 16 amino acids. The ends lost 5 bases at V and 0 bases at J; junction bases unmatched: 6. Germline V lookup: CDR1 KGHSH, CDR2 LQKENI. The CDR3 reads CASSSTGVYSNQPQHF. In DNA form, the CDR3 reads TGTGCCAGCTCATCGACAGGGGTTTATAGCAATCAGCCCCAGCATTTT.

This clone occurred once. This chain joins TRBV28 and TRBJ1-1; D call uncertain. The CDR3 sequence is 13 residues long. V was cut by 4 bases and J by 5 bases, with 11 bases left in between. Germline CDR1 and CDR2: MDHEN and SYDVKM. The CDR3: CASSSRPGTEAFF. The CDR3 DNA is TGTGCCAGCAGTTCCCGTCCGGGGACTGAAGCTTTCTTT.

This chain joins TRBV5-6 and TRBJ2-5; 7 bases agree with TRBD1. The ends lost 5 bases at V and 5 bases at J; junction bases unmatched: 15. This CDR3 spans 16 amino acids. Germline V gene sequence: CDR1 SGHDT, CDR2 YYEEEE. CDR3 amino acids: CASRTVMGDRDETQYF. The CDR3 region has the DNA TGTGCCAGCAGGACCGTAATGGGAGACAGGGACGAGACCCAGTACTTC.

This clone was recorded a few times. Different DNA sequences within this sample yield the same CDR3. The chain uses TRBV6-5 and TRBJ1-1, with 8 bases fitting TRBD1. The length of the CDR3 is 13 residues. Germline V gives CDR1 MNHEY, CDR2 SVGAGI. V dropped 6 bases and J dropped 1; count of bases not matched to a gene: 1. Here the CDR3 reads CASRGTGNTEAFF. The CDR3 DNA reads TGTGCCAGCAGGGGGACAGGGAACACTGAAGCTTTCTTT.

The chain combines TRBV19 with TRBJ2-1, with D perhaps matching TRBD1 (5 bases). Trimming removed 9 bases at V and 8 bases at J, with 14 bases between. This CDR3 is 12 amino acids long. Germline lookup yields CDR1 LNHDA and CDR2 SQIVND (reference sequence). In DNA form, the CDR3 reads TGTGCCAGGGGAATCCAGGGCGATGAGCAGTTCTTC. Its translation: CARGIQGDEQFF. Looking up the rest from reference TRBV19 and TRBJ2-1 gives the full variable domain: DGGITQSPKYLFRKEGQNVTLSCEQNLNHDAMYWYRQDPGQGLRLIYYSQIVNDFQKGDIAEGYSVSREKKESFPLTVTSAQKNPTAFYLCARGIQGDEQFFGPGTRLTVL.

The chain's CDR3 is CASGAGPYEQYF. The CDR3 bases are TGCGCCAGCGGCGCAGGTCCCTACGAGCAGTACTTC. The J gene is TRBJ2-7, the V gene TRBV5-1, with D uncertain. Germline CDR1 reads SGHRS; CDR2 reads YFSETQ. With 7 bases removed from V and 2 bases from J, the gap between germline ends came to 10 bases. The CDR3 has 12 residues.

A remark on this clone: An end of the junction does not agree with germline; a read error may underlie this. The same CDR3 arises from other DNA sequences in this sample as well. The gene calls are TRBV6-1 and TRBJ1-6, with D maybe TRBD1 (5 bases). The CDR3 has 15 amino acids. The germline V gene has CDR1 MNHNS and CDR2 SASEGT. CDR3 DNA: TGTGCCACGCTACCCGGGACCCGGGGTGGTTCACCTCTCCACTTT. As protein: CATLPGTRGGSPLHF.

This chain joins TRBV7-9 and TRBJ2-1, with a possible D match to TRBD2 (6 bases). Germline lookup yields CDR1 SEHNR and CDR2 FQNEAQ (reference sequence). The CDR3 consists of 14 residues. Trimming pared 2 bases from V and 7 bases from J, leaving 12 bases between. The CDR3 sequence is CASSLPAAGNEQFF. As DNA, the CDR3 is TGTGCCAGCAGCTTACCGGCGGCGGGGAATGAGCAGTTCTTC.